The clone carrying this T cell receptor beta chain was observed many times. No antigen is known for it. This record belongs to a study of T cells in Graves' hyperthyroidism and ophthalmopathy. About the study: Once the initial diagnosis was made, peripheral blood was obtained before any treatment. Findings and caveats of the study: Most clonotypes expanded in the thyroid (above 0.001) were also present in blood.

On the basis of clinical symptoms, serum thyroxine and TRAb, thyroid ultrasound and orbital computed tomography, diagnoses were made. The TCR beta CDR3 regions underwent amplification using RNA transcripts as the source. The HTBI set primed first-round TCR CDR3 RT-PCR. TCRdb analysed the multiplex PCR reads with MiXCR anew, one entry per CDR3 protein. The sample has fewer than 250,000 distinct CDR3 sequences; about 25% are singletons. This sequence was found in a woman in her forties with Graves' ophthalmopathy. Sequenced sample: blood.

CDR3 in DNA: TGTGCCAGCAGTTTCCAACCTCCAGGGACCGGCTACACCTTC. This encodes CASSFQPPGTGYTF. The rearrangement uses TRBV28 and TRBJ1-2; TRBD1 might be the D (5 bases). Per the germline V gene, CDR1 is MDHEN and CDR2 is SYDVKM. V was trimmed by 3 bases and J by 8 bases, leaving 16 bases between them. The CDR3 spans 14 residues.